Given below is one TCR beta chain in context. The table lists this clonotype with many counts. No antigen is known for it. No clone much larger than this one lies a single base away; base qualities are absent. This sample stems from a study of CD8 T cells in ankylosing spondylitis (dated by TCRdb to about 2017). For context, the study as a whole: T cell receptor beta repertoires were profiled in healthy donors and ankylosing spondylitis patients so that disease-linked TCR variants could be found. The whole study cohort included about a hundred healthy donors and 20 to 30 ankylosing spondylitis patients. Peripheral blood was sampled, and synovial fluid was additionally collected from ankylosing spondylitis patients.

Study-wide conclusions, independent of this receptor: Significant enrichment of the disease-linked clones was reported in matched synovial fluid samples from ankylosing spondylitis patients. Some motif variants had previously been reported in the synovial fluid and blood of reactive arthritis patients, which suggests shared mechanisms of disease initiation. The disease-linked clones had a CD8+ phenotype and were found at relatively low frequencies in peripheral blood. Blood from ankylosing spondylitis patients appeared to be characterized by a TCR beta motif composed of about eight highly homologous amino acid variants.

Sequencer: Illumina HiSeq 2500. Quantitative 5'-RACE with molecular barcodes was the method used to prepare the TCR beta libraries. The published analysis was carried out like this. A new computational method based on a probabilistic model of VDJ rearrangement was used to identify disease-linked TCR variants. TCRdb reprocessed the public reads (quality trimming at Q25 with fastp, clone calling with MiXCR) and kept in-frame beta chains. Rows with a matching CDR3 protein are joined into one entry that keeps the most common DNA and genes. These V and J calls are TCRdb output, not the study's own analysis. The sample table shows about 250,000 distinct CDR3 sequences, and roughly 8.2% are seen once. The top ten clonotypes cover roughly 4.9% of the sample. From the germline V gene, CDR1 is MNHEY and CDR2 is SVGAGI. The cysteine opens and the phenylalanine closes a CDR3 of 15 amino acids. Just CDR3 DNA is preserved here, 45 bases in frame from base 1. V is cut by 2 bases and J by 2 bases, and the space between the germline ends is 12 bases.

The sequence was collected from a female donor with ankylosing spondylitis or in good health (not recorded which). The sample was blood, either unsorted or a sorted T cell fraction (not recorded which). The receptor chain draws on TRBV6-5 and TRBJ2-5; possibly the D gene is TRBD2, per 6 matching bases. The CDR3 region has the sequence CASSYGLGGQETQYF. The nucleotides are TGTGCCAGCAGTTACGGCCTGGGAGGACAAGAGACCCAGTACTTC.